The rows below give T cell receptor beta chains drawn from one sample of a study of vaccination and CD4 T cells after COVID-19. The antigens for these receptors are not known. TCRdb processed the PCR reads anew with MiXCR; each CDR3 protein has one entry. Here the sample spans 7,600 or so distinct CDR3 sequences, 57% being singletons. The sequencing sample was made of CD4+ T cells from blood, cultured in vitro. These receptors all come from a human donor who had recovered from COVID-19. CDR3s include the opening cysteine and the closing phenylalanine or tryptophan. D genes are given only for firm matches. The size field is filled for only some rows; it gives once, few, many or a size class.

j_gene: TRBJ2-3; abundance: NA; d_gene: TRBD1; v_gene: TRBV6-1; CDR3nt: TGTGCCAGCATGGGACAGGGGGCGAAAGATACGCAGTATTTT; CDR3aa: CASMGQGAKDTQYF
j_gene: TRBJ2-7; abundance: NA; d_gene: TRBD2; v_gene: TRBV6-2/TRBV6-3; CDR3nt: TGTGCCAGCAGATGGACTAGCGGGAGCTACGAGCAGTACTTC; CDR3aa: CASRWTSGSYEQYF
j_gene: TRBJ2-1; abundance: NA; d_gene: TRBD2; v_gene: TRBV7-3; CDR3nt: TGTGCCAGCAGCTTAACGGGAGCGGGGGGGATAAATGAGCAGTTCTTC; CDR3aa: CASSLTGAGGINEQFF
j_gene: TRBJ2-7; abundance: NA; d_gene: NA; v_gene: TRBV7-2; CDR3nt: TGTGCCAGCAGTCTACCCGGGCCCCCCTCCTACGAGCAGTACTTC; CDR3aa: CASSLPGPPSYEQYF
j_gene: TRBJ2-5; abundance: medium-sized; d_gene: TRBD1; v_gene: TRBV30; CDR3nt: TGTGCCTGGAGTGCGGGACAGGGGGCTAGAGAGACCCAGTACTTC; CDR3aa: CAWSAGQGARETQYF
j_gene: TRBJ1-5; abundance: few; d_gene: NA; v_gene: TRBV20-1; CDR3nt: TGCAGTGCTGGTTGGCAGCCCCAGCATTTT; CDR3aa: CSAGWQPQHF
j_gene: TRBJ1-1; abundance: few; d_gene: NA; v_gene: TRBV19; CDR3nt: TGTGCCAGTAGTATTGAGGACAGCAAGAACACTGAAGCTTTCTTT; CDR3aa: CASSIEDSKNTEAFF
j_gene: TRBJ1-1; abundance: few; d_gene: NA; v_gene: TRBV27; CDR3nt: TGTGCCAGCAGTAGAGGGGATTTGAGGCGGACTGAAGCTTTCTTT; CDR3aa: CASSRGDLRRTEAFF
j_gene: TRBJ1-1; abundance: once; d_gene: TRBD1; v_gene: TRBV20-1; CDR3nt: TGCAGTGCTTGGGACAGGGGGATCAACACTGAAGCTTTCTTT; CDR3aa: CSAWDRGINTEAFF
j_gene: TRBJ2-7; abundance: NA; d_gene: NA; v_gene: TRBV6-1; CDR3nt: TGTGCCAGCATCGGGCGTGGGGGGCTCGAGCAGTACTTC; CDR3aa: CASIGRGGLEQYF
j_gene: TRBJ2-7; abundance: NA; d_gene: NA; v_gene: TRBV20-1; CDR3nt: TGCAGTGCTATAAGGCTCCACGAGCAGTACTTC; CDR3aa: CSAIRLHEQYF
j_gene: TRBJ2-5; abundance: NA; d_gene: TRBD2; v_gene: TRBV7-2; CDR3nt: TGTGCCAGCAGCTTAGTTGGGCTAGCGGGAGCATCGGGAGAGACCCAGTACTTC; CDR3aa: CASSLVGLAGASGETQYF
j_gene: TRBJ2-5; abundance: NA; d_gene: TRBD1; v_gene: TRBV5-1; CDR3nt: TGCGCCAGCAGTCACGGGGGACAGGGAGGGCAAGAGACCCAGTACTTC; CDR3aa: CASSHGGQGGQETQYF
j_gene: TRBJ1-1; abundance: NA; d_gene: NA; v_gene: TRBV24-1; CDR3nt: TGTGCCACCGGTGAAGGTGGAGGATTTGAAGCTTTCTTT; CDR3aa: CATGEGGGFEAFF
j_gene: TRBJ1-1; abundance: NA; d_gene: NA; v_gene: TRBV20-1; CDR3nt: TGCAGTGCCCCCGGGCCTCATCGTGCGAACACTGAAGCTTTCTTT; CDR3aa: CSAPGPHRANTEAFF
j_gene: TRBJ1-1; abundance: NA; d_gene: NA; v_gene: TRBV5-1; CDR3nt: TGCGCCAGCAGCTTGCAGGGGAACACTGAAGCTTTCTTT; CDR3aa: CASSLQGNTEAFF
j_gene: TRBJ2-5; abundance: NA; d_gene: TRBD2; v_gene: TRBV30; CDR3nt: TGTGCCTGGAGTACGGGAGGGGGGCGAGGGGAGACCCAGTACTTC; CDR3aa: CAWSTGGGRGETQYF
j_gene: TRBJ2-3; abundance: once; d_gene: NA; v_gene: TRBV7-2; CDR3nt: TGTGCCAGTAAAGGAGCAGTTACGCAGTATTTT; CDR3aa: CASKGAVTQYF
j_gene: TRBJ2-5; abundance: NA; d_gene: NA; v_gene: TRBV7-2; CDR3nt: TGTGCCAGCAGTTTCTCGTTCGGCGGCCAGTACTTC; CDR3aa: CASSFSFGGQYF
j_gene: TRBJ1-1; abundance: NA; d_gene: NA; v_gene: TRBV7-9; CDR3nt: TGTGCCAGCAGCCTCAAGGGCCTGAACACTGAAGCTTTCTTT; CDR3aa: CASSLKGLNTEAFF
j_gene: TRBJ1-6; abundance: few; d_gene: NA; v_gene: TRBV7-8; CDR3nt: TGTGCCAGCAGCTTAAGGGCGCCAGGGACAAATTCACCCCTCCACTTT; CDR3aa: CASSLRAPGTNSPLHF
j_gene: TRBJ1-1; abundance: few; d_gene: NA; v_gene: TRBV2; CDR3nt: TGTGCCAGCAGTCAACTGGGGGGTGAAGCTTTCTTT; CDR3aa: CASSQLGGEAFF
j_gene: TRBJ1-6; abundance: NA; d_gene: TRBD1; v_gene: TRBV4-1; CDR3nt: TGCGCCAGCAGCCAAGAGGTGACAGGGGATTCACCCCTCCACTTT; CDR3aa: CASSQEVTGDSPLHF
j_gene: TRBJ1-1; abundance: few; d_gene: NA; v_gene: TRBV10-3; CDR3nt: TGTGCCATCAGTGAGTCGCGGACAGCTTCGGGGGGCACTGAAGCTTTCTTT; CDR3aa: CAISESRTASGGTEAFF
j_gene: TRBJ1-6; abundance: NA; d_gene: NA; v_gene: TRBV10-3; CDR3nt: TGTGCCATCACCGGACACCCTGGAGATAATTCACCCCTCCACTTT; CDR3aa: CAITGHPGDNSPLHF
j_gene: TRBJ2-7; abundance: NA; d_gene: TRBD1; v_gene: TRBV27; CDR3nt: TGTGCCAGCCGAAGACAGGGCGGGTCCTACGAGCAGTACTTC; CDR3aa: CASRRQGGSYEQYF
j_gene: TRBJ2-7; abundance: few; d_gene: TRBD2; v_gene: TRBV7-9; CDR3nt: TGTGCCAGCAGCTTTCGGGGAGGGACTGTCGAGCAGTACTTC; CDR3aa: CASSFRGGTVEQYF
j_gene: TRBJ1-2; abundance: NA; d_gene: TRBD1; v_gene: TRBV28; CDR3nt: TGTGCCAGCAGTCCGACGGACAGGCTGGATGGACGAGGCTACACCTTC; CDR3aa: CASSPTDRLDGRGYTF
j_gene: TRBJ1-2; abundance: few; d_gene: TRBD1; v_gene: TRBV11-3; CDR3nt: TGTGCCAGCAGACCCGGGACAGGGTATGGAGGCTACACCTTC; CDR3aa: CASRPGTGYGGYTF
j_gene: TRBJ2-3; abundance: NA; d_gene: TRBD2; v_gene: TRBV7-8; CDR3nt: TGTGCCAGCAGCTTCGGCGGGAGTAGAGATACGCAGTATTTT; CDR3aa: CASSFGGSRDTQYF
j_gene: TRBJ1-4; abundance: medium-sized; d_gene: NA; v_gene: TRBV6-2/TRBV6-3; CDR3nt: TGTGCCAGCAGTATCAGAGGGACCGGCCTCGAAAAACTGTTTTTT; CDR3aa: CASSIRGTGLEKLFF
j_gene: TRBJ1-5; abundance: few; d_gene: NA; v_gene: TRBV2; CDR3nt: TGTGCCAGCAGTGAGGGTTTAGAACAGCCCCAGCATTTT; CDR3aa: CASSEGLEQPQHF
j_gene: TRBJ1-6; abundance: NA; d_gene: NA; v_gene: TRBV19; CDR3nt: TGTGCCAGTAGTATAACCCAGGCCTATTCACCCCTCCACTTT; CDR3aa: CASSITQAYSPLHF
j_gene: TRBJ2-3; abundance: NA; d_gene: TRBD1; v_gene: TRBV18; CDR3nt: TGTGCCAGCTCACTAACAGGGGCTACAGATACGCAGTATTTT; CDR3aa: CASSLTGATDTQYF
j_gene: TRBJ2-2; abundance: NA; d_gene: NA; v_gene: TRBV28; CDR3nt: TGTGCCAGCATGCGAAGCGTGAACACCGGGGAGCTGTTTTTT; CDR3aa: CASMRSVNTGELFF
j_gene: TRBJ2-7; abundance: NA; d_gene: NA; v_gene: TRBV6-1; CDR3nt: TGTGCCAGCAGTGAAGCGATCGAGCAGTACTTC; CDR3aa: CASSEAIEQYF
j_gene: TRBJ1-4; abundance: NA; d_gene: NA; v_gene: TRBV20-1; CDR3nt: TGCAGTGCTAGTGGCCAGGGGAATGAAAAACTGTTTTTT; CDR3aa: CSASGQGNEKLFF
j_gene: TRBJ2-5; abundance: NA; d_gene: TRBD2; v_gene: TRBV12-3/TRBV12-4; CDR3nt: TGTGCCAGCAGTTTCGCTAGCGGGGAAGAGACCCAGTACTTC; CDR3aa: CASSFASGEETQYF
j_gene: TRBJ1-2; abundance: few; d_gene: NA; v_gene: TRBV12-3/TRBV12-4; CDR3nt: TGTGCCAGCAGTTTAGGGGGGGCCGGGGGTGGCTACACCTTC; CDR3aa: CASSLGGAGGGYTF
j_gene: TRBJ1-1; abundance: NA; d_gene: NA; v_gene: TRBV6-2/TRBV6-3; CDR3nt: TGTGCCAGCAGTTCCATCCGGACCGCCTTGAACACTGAAGCTTTCTTT; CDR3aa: CASSSIRTALNTEAFF
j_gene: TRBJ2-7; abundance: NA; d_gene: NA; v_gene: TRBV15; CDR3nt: TGTGCCACCAGCAGAGAGCGGGTCTCCAAGGACGAGCAGTACTTC; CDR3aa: CATSRERVSKDEQYF
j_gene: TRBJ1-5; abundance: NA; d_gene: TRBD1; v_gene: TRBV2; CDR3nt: TGTGCCAGCAGGGCGACAGGGACTAGCAATCAGCCCCAGCATTTT; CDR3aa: CASRATGTSNQPQHF
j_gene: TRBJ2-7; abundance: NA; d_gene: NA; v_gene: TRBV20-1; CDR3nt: TGCAGTGCTCCGCACAGGGAACCCTACGAGCAGTACTTC; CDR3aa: CSAPHREPYEQYF
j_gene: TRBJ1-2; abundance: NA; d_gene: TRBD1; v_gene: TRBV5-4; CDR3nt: TGTGCCAGCAGCTTCCCCGGGACAGGGGGTGGTGGCTACACCTTC; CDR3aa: CASSFPGTGGGGYTF
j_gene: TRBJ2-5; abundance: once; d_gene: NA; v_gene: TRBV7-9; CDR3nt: TGTGCCAGCAGCCCAAGGGGGATACAAGAGACCCAGTACTTC; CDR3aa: CASSPRGIQETQYF
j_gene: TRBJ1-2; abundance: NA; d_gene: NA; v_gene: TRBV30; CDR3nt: TGTGCCTGGAGTGTATCGGGGGCCCCGGCTGGCTACACCTTC; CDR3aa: CAWSVSGAPAGYTF
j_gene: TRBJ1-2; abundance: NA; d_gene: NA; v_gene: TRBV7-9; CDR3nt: TGTGCCAGCAGCTTGCTAGGCCAGGGCTATGGCTACACCTTC; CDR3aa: CASSLLGQGYGYTF
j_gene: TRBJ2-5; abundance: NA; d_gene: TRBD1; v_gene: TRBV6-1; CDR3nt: TGTGCCAGCACCAAGGCGACAGGGGTGCAAGAGACCCAGTACTTC; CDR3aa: CASTKATGVQETQYF
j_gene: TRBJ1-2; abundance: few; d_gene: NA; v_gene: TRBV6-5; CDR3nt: TGTGCCAGCAGTTCCAGGGGCAGGCCCCGAGGTGGCTACACCTTC; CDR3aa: CASSSRGRPRGGYTF
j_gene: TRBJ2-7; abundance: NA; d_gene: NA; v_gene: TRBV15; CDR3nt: TGTGCCACCAGCAGAGATCGGGTGACGGGCGCCTTCTACGAGCAGTACTTC; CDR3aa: CATSRDRVTGAFYEQYF
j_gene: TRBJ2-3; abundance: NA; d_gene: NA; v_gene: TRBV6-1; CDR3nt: NA; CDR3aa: CASTNQTSMYLCASSRGGTDTQYF
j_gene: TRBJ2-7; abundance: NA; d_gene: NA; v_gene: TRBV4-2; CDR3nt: TGTGCCAGCAGCCTGCAGGGGGGCGGGACCTCCTACGAGCAGTACTTC; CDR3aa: CASSLQGGGTSYEQYF
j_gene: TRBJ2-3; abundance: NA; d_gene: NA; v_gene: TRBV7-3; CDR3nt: TGTGCCAGCAGCTTAGGGGGCCATAATACGCAGTATTTT; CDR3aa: CASSLGGHNTQYF
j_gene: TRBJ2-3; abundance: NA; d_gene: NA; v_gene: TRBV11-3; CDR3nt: TGTGCCAGCAGCTTAGACCAAAGGACGCAGTATTTT; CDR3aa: CASSLDQRTQYF
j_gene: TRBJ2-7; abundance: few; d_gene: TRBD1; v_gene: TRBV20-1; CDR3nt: TGCAGTGCTCGGACAGGGGCGTTCTACGAGCAGTACTTC; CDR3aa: CSARTGAFYEQYF
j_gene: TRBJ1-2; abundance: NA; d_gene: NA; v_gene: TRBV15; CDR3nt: TGTGCCACCAGCAGAGATTACAGGTCCTATGGCTACACCTTC; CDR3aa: CATSRDYRSYGYTF
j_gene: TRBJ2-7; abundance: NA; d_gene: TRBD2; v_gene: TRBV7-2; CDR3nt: TGTGCCAACAGCACGGGAGGGCACGAGCAGTACTTC; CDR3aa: CANSTGGHEQYF
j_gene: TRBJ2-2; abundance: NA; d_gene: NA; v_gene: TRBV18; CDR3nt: TGTGCCAGCTCACTTGACAGACGGACCGGGGAGCTGTTTTTT; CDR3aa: CASSLDRRTGELFF
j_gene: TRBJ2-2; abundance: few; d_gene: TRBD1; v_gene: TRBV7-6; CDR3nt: TGTGCCAGCAGCTTACCACGACAGGGGCCGAACACCGGGGAGCTGTTTTTT; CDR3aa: CASSLPRQGPNTGELFF
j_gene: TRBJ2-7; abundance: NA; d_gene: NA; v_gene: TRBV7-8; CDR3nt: TGTGCCAGCAGCTTCGGGCAGGTCTACGAGCAGTACTTC; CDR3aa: CASSFGQVYEQYF